The following is a T cell receptor (beta chain) sequence with its context. Antigen specificity is unknown. TCRdb reprocessed the 5' RACE reads and reports one entry per CDR3 protein, with no DNA. Recorded here are approximately 460,000 distinct CDR3 sequences; the top ten clones represent more than 7%. This CDR3 has 14 residues. Germline lookup yields CDR1 ENHRY and CDR2 SYGVKD. This entry belongs to a study of T cells expressing NK-cell markers. Study-wide findings and caveats: In four donors, dominant clonotypes made up about 25-60.1% of CD3+CD56-NKG2C+ cells.

Sequenced sample: blood T cells: a sorted CD56 or NKG2C T cell subset, CD4+ or CD8+ T cells, or bulk PBMC T cells (not recorded which). The clonotype comes from a woman between 18 and 70 years old in good health. V gene TRBV10-3 combines with J gene TRBJ1-1; the D gene TCRdb calls, TRBD1, cannot be checked with no DNA. CDR3 region: CATLTGPRHTEAFF.